Only a few counts were recorded for the clone carrying this T cell receptor (beta chain). Its antigen is unidentified. CDR3 length: 15 amino acids. Germline V gives CDR1 MDHEN, CDR2 SYDVKM. Trimming cost V 0 bases and J 7 bases, with 16 bases left between them. Patients underwent thyroid surgery, and none had received any treatment before it. This sample was taken from a study of metastatic and nonmetastatic thyroid tumors. Study observations and caveats: Significantly higher TCR beta diversity was reportedly seen in malignant thyroid tumors than benign nodules, in blood and tumor.

Per the original data handling: The study took CDR3 differences across clinicopathological groups and made a distant-metastasis classifier for papillary thyroid cancer from them. MiXCR reprocessed the PCR reads for TCRdb. These V and J calls originate from TCRdb's pipeline instead of the authors' own analysis. The table has fewer than 12,000 clones, around a quarter seen once. The J gene is TRBJ2-7, the V gene TRBV28; tentatively, D is TRBD2 (5 bases). The specimen sequenced was tumor tissue. The receptor was derived from a female donor with papillary thyroid cancer or a benign thyroid nodule (not recorded which). Some clones in this sample may be carry-over from other donors' samples. The CDR3, as DNA: TGTGCCAGCAGTTTATGGTGGGAGACCCCTGGGGAGCAGTACTTC. Encoded protein: CASSLWWETPGEQYF.